These 2 T cell receptor beta chains came from one sample sequenced in a study of shared clonotypes between healthy human individuals. TCRdb's table, derived via immunoSEQ multiplex PCR, lists solely in-frame clones and lacks some. The sample consists of approximately 2.4 million clones, approximately 96% of them appearing once. Source material: naive CD4+ T cells sorted from blood. The sample's subset: CD45RA+ positively selected. Receptors were obtained from a man aged 18 to 29 in good health.

The genes are TRBV2 and TRBJ2-7; 7 bases agree with TRBD1. This CDR3 spans 15 amino acids. The ends lost 6 bases at V and 3 bases at J; junction bases unmatched: 11. Per germline, CDR1 SNHLY and CDR2 FYNNEI. The CDR3 sequence: CASRIETGTSYEQYF. The CDR3 bases are TGTGCCAGCAGGATCGAGACAGGGACAAGCTACGAGCAGTACTTC.

The V and J genes are TRBV6-1 and TRBJ1-2; 10 bases align to TRBD1. The germline V gene encodes CDR1 MNHNS and CDR2 SASEGT. The CDR3 is made up of 16 amino acids. Trimming at V came to 3 bases and at J to 1 base, leaving 5 bases not matched to a gene. The CDR3: CASSEGTGVNNYGYTF. DNA of the CDR3: TGTGCCAGCAGTGAGGGGACAGGGGTCAATAACTATGGCTACACCTTC.